A single TCR beta chain is shown here with its context. The data belong to a study of T cells in Graves' hyperthyroidism and ophthalmopathy. At the level of the study: The authors collected peripheral blood at initial diagnosis, before any treatment.

The CDR3 sequence is 12 residues long. The germline CDR1 and CDR2 sequences are SQVTM and ANQGSEA. Germline trimming cut 8 bases from V and 4 bases from J; bases unmatched to any gene: 3. When ophthalmopathy did not progress within 18 months, Graves' hyperthyroidism was considered stable. These patients, aged 18 to 65, had recently diagnosed hyperthyroidism lasting under 2 months. A patient was excluded if there was uncontrolled infection, other autoimmune disease, pregnancy or lactation. There were TCR beta CDR3 regions amplified from RNA transcripts. During a first-round RT-PCR of the TCR CDR3, the HTBI primer set was used. MiXCR, run by TCRdb on the multiplex PCR reads, gives a single entry per CDR3 protein. The table records around 760,000 distinct CDR3 sequences, about a third of them present only once.

The rearrangement uses TRBV29-1 and TRBJ2-2; 8 bases line up with TRBD2. The sequence was collected from a woman aged 35 to 49 with Graves' hyperthyroidism. Sample: blood. The CDR3 here is CSLAGSTGELFF. DNA of the CDR3: TGCAGCCTAGCGGGCAGCACCGGGGAGCTGTTTTTT.